This T cell receptor (beta chain) was sequenced during a study of T-cell memory formation after mild COVID-19. The study's findings and limits: While clones contracting from day 15 to 85 were balanced between CD4 and CD8, later expanders leaned CD4+. Researchers could not confirm that second-wave clones peaking on day 37 targeted SARS-CoV-2.

The CDR3 sequence is 15 residues long. CDR1 is MNHNS, CDR2 SASEGT, per germline. Trimming took 4 bases from V and 8 from J, leaving 18 bases between them. Details on this clonotype: What it binds is not known.

One entry per CDR3 protein, called by TCRdb with MiXCR from the 5' RACE reads. Of just under 350,000 distinct CDR3 sequences listed, roughly 13% are singletons. The material sequenced was PBMCs or a T cell subset sorted from them (not recorded which). The TCR sequence derives from a man younger than 35 who had mild COVID-19 (a few samples of this study predate the infection). Cell type and time point are not known. The V and J genes are TRBV6-1 and TRBJ2-4; D is perhaps TRBD1 (9 bases). CDR3 coding DNA: TGTGCCAGCAGTGTTCACAGGGGGCGGGAGGACATTCAGTACTTC. Translating gives CASSVHRGREDIQYF.